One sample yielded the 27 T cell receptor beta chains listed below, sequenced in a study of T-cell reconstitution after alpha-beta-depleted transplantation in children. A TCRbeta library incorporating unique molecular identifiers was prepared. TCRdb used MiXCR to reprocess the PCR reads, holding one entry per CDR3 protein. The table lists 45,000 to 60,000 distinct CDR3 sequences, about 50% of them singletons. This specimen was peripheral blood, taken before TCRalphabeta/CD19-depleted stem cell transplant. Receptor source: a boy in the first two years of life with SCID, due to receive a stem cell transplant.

The CDR3 region has the DNA TGCGCCAGCAGCTTACGACAGGCCAAAGAGACCCAGTACTTC. This translates into CASSLRQAKETQYF. The genes are TRBV5-1 and TRBJ2-5; maybe TRBD1 (6 bases). The length of the CDR3 is 14 residues. V lost 2 bases, J lost 3 bases, and 11 bases lay in between. Germline V gene lookup returns CDR1 SGHRS and CDR2 YFSETQ.

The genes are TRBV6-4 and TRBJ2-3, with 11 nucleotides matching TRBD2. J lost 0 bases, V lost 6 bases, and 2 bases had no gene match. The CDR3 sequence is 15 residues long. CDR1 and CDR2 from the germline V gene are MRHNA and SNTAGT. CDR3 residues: CASSRTSGSTDTQYF. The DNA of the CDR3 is TGTGCCAGCAGCCGGACTAGCGGGAGCACAGATACGCAGTATTTT.

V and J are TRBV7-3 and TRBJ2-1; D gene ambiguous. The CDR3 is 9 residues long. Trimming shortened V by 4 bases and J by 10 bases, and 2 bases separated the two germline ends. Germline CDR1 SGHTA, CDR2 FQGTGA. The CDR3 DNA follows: TGTGCCAGCAGCTCGGAGCAGTTCTTC. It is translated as CASSSEQFF.

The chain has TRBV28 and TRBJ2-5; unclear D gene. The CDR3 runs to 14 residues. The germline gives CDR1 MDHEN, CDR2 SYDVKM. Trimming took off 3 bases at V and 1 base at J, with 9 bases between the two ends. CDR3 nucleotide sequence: TGTGCCAGCAGTTTTACCCATATCCAAGAGACCCAGTACTTC. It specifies CASSFTHIQETQYF.

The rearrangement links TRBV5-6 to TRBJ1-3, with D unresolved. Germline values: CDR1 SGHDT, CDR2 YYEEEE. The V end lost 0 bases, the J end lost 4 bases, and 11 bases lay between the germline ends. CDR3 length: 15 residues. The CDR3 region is CASSLVRPTGNTIYF. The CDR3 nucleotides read TGTGCCAGCAGCTTGGTACGGCCGACGGGAAACACCATATATTTT. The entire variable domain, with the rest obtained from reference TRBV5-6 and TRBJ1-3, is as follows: DAGVTQSPTHLIKTRGQQVTLRCSPKSGHDTVSWYQQALGQGPQFIFQYYEEEERQRGNFPDRFSGHQFPNYSSELNVNALLLGDSALYLCASSLVRPTGNTIYFGEGSWLTVV.

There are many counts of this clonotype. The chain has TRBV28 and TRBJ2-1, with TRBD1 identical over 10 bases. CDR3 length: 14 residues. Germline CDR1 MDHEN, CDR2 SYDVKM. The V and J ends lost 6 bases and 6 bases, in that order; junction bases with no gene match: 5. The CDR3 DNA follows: TGTGCCAGCAGGACAGGGGGCTTTGTCAATGAGCAGTTCTTC. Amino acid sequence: CASRTGGFVNEQFF. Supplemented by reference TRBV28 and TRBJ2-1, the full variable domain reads DVKVTQSSRYLVKRTGEKVFLECVQDMDHENMFWYRQDPGLGLRLIYFSYDVKMKEKGDIPEGYSVSREKKERFSLILESASTNQTSMYLCASRTGGFVNEQFFGPGTRLTVL.

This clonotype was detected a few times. In DNA form, the CDR3 reads TGTGCCAGCGCCCTCGGGTCGGAAGCTTTCTTT. Encoded protein: CASALGSEAFF. J is TRBJ1-1 and V is TRBV19; D is undetermined. CDR3 length: 11 amino acids. The germline gives CDR1 LNHDA, CDR2 SQIVND (reference sequence). V was shortened by 9 bases and J by 8 bases, with 13 bases between the two germline ends.

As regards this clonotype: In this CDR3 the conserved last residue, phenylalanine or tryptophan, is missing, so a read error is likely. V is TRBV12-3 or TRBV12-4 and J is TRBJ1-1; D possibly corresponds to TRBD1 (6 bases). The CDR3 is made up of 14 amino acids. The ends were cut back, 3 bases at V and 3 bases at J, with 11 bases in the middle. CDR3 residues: CASSFGGLDTEAFS. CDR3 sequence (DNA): TGTGCCAGCAGTTTTGGGGGGCTCGACACTGAAGCTTTCTCT.

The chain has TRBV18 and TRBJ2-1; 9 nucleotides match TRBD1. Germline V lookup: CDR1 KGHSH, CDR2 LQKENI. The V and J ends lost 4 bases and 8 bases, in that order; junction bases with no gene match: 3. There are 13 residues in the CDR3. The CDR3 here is CASSRDRADEQFF. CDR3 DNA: TGTGCCAGCTCACGGGACAGGGCCGATGAGCAGTTCTTC.

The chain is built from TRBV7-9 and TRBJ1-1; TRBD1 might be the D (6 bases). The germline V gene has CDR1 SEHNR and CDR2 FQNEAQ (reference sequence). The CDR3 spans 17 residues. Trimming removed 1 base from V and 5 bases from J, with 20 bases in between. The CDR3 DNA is TGTGCCAGCAGCTTAGACGGCTCCGCAGGGGCACGAACTGAAGCTTTCTTT. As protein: CASSLDGSAGARTEAFF.

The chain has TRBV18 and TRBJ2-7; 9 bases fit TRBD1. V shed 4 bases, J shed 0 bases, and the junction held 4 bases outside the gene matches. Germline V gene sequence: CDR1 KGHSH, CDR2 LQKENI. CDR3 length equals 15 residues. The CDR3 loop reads CASSQGQGRSYEQYF. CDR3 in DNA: TGTGCCAGCTCACAGGGACAGGGCCGCTCCTACGAGCAGTACTTC. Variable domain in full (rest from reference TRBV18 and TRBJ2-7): NAGVMQNPRHLVRRRGQEARLRCSPMKGHSHVYWYRQLPEEGLKFMVYLQKENIIDESGMPKERFSAEFPKEGPSILRIQQVVRGDSAAYFCASSQGQGRSYEQYFGPGTRLTVT.

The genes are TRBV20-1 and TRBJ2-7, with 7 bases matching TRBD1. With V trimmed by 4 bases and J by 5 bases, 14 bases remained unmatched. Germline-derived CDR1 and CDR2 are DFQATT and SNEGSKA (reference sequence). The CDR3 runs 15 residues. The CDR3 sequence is CSAIIPTGTGNEQYF. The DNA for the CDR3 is TGCAGTGCTATAATACCGACAGGGACGGGAAACGAGCAGTACTTC.

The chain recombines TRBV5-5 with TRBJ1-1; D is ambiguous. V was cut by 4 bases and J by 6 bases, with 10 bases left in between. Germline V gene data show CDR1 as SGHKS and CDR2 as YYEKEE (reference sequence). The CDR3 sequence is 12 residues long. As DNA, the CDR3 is TGTGCCAGCAGCCTCGCAAGCTCTGAAGCTTTCTTT. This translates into CASSLASSEAFF.

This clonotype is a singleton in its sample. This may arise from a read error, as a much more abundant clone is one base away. Here the CDR3 reads CASSMSQGPGEQYF. The CDR3, as DNA: TGCGCCAGCAGCATGTCTCAGGGGCCGGGGGAGCAGTACTTC. This sequence joins TRBV5-1 and TRBJ2-7; D might be TRBD1 (6 bases). This CDR3 is 14 amino acids long. The ends were cut back, 4 bases at V and 7 bases at J, with 18 bases in the middle. The germline CDR1 and CDR2 sequences are SGHRS and YFSETQ.

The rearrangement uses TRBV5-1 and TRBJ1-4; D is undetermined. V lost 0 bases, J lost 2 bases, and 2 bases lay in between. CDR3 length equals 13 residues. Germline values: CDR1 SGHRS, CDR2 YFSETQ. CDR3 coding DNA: TGCGCCAGCAGCTTGGACACTAATGAAAAACTGTTTTTT. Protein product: CASSLDTNEKLFF.

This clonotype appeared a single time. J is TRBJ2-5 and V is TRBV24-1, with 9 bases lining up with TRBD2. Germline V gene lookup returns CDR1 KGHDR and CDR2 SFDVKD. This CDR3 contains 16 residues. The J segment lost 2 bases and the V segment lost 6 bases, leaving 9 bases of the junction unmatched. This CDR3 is CATSKGMTSGQETQYF. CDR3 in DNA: TGTGCCACCAGTAAAGGCATGACTAGCGGACAAGAGACCCAGTACTTC.

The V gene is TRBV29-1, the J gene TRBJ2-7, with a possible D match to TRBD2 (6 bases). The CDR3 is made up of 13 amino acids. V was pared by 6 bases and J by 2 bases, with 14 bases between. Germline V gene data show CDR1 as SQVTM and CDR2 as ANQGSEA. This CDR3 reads CSVEGKGTYEQYF. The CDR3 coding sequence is TGCAGCGTGGAGGGGAAGGGCACCTACGAGCAGTACTTC.

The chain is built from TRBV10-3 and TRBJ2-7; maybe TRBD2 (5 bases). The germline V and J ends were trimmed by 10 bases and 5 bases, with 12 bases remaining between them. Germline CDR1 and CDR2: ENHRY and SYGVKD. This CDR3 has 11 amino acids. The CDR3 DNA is TGTGCCACCGACGGGGAACACGAGCAGTACTTC. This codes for CATDGEHEQYF.

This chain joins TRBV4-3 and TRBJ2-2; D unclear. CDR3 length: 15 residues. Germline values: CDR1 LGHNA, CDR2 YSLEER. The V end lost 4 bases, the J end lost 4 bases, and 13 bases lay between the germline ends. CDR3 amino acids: CASSRNRGSTGELFF. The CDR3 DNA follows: TGCGCCAGCAGCCGGAACAGAGGCTCCACCGGGGAGCTGTTTTTT.

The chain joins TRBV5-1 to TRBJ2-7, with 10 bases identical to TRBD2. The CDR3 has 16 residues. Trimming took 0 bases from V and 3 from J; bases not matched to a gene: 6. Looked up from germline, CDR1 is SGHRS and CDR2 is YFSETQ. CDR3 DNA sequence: TGCGCCAGCAGCTTGGATAGCGGGGGGCCCGTCTACGAGCAGTACTTC. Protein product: CASSLDSGGPVYEQYF. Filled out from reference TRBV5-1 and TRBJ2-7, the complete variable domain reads KAGVTQTPRYLIKTRGQQVTLSCSPISGHRSVSWYQQTPGQGLQFLFEYFSETQRNKGNFPGRFSGRQFSNSRSEMNVSTLELGDSALYLCASSLDSGGPVYEQYFGPGTRLTVT.

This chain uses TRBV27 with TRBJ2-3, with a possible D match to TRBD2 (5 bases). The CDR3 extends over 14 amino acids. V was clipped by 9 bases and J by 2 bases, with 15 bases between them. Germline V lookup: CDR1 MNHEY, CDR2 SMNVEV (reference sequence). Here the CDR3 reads CASGTNGDTDTQYF. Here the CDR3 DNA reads TGTGCCAGTGGCACTAACGGGGACACAGATACGCAGTATTTT.

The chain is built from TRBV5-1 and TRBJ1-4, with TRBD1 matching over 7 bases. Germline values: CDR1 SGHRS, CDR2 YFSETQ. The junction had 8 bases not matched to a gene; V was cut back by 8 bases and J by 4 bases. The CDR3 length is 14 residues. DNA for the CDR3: TGCGCCAGTAAAGACCCAGGGGGTAATGAAAAACTGTTTTTT. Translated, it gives CASKDPGGNEKLFF.

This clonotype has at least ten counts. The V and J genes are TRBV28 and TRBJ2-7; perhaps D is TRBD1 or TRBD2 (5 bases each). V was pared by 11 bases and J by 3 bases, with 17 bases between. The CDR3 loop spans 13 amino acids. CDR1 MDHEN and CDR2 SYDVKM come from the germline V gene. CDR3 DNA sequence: TGTGCCTCCGGGCTGGGGGTTCACTACGAGCAGTACTTC. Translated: CASGLGVHYEQYF.

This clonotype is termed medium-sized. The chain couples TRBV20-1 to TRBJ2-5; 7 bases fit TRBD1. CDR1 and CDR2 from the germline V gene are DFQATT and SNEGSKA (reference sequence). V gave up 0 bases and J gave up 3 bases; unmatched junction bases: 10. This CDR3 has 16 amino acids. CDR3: CSARDLRQGPKETQYF. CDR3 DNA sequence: TGCAGTGCTAGAGATCTTCGACAGGGACCGAAAGAGACCCAGTACTTC.

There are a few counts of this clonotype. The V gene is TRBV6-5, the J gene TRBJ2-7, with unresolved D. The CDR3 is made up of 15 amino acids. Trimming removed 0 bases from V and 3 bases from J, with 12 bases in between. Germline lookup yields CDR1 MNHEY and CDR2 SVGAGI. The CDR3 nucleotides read TGTGCCAGCAGTTACTCTCGCAGTCAGTACTACGAGCAGTACTTC. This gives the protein CASSYSRSQYYEQYF.

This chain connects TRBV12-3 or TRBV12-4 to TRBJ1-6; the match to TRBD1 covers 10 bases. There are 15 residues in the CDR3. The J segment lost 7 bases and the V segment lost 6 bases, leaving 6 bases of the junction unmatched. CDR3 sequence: CASSPPGQGNSPLHF. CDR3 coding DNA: TGTGCCAGCAGCCCACCGGGACAGGGGAATTCACCCCTCCACTTT.

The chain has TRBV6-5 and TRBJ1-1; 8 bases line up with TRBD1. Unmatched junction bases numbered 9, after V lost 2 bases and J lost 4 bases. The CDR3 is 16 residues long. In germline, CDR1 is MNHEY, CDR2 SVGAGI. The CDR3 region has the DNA TGTGCCAGCAGTTACCCCTTAGGCAGGGGGCGCACTGAAGCTTTCTTT. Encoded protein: CASSYPLGRGRTEAFF.